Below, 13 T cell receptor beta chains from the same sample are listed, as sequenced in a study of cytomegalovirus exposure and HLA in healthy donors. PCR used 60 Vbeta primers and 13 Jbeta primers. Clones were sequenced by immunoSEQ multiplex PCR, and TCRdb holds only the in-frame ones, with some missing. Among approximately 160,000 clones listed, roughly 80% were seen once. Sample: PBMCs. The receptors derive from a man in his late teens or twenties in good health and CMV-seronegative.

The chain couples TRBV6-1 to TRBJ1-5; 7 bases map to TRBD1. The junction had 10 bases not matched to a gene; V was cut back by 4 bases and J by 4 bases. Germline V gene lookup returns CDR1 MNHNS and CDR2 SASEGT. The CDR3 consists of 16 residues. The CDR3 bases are TGTGCCAGCAGTGCCCGACAGGGTTTTTTTAATCAGCCCCAGCATTTT. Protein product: CASSARQGFFNQPQHF.

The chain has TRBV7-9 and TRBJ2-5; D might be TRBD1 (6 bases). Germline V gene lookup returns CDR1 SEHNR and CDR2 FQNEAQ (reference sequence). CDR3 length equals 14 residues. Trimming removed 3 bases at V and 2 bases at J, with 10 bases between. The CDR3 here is CASSFEGGQETQYF. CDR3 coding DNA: TGTGCCAGCAGCTTCGAAGGGGGTCAAGAGACCCAGTACTTC.

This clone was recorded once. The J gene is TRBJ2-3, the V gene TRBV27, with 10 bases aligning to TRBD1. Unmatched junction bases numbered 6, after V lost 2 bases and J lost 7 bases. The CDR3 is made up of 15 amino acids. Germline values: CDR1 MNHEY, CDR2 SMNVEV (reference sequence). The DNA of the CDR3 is TGTGCCAGCAGTTTAGGGGACAGGGGTTATCATACGCAGTATTTT. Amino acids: CASSLGDRGYHTQYF.

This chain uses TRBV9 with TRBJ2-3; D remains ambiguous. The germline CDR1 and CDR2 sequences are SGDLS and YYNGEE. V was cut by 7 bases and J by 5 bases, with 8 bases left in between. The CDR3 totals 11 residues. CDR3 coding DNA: TGTGCCAGCGCGCGAGAAGATACGCAGTATTTT. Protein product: CASAREDTQYF. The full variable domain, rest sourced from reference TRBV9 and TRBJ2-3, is DSGVTQTPKHLITATGQRVTLRCSPRSGDLSVYWYQQSLDQGLQFLIQYYNGEERAKGNILERFSAQQFPDLHSELNLSSLELGDSALYFCASAREDTQYFGPGTRLTVL.

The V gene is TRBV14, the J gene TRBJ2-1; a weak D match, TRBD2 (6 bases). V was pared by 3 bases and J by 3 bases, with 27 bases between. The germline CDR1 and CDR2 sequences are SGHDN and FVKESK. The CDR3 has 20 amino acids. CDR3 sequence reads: CASSHSEGQRVLELYNEQFF. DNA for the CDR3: TGTGCCAGCAGCCACTCCGAGGGCCAGCGGGTATTAGAGCTCTACAATGAGCAGTTCTTC.

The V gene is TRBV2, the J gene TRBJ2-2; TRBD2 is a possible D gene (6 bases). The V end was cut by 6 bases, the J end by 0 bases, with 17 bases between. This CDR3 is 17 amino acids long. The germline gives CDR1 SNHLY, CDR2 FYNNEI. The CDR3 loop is CASSLSPGTSNTGELFF. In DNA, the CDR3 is TGTGCCAGCAGCCTATCTCCCGGGACTTCGAACACCGGGGAGCTGTTTTTT.

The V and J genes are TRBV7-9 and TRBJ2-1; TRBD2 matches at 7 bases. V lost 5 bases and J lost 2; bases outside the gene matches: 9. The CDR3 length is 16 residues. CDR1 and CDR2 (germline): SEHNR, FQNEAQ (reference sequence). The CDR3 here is CASSPPLSGAYNEQFF. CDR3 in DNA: TGTGCCAGCAGCCCCCCCTTGAGCGGGGCCTACAATGAGCAGTTCTTC.

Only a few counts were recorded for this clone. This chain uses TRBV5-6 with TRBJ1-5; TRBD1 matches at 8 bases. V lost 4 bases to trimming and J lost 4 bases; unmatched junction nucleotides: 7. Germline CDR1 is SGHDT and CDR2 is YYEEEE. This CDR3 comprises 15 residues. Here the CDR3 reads CASSRQGRPNQPQHF. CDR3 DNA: TGTGCCAGCAGCCGACAGGGGAGGCCGAATCAGCCCCAGCATTTT.

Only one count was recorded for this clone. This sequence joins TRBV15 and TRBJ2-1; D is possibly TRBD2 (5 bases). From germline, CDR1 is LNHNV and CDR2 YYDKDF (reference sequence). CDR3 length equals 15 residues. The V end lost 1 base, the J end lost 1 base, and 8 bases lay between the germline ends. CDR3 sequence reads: CATSRAGKSYNEQFF. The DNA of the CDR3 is TGTGCCACCAGCAGAGCGGGGAAGTCCTACAATGAGCAGTTCTTC.

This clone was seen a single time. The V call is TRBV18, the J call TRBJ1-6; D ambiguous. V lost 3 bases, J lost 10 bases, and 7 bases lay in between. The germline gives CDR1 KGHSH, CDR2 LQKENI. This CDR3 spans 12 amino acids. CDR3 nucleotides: TGTGCCAGCTCACCCGGGGAGTCACCCCTCCACTTT. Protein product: CASSPGESPLHF.

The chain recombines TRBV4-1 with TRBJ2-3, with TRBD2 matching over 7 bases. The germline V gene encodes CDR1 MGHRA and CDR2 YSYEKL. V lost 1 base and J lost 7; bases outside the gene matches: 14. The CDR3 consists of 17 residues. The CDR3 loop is CASSQGMGAGSLNTQYF. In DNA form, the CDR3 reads TGCGCCAGCAGCCAAGGGATGGGAGCGGGATCCTTGAATACGCAGTATTTT.

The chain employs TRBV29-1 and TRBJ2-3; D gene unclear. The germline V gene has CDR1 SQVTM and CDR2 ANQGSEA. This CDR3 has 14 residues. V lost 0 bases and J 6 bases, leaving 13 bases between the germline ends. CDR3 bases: TGCAGCGTTGAAGAGTCGCTGCTCGGGGATACGCAGTATTTT. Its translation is CSVEESLLGDTQYF.

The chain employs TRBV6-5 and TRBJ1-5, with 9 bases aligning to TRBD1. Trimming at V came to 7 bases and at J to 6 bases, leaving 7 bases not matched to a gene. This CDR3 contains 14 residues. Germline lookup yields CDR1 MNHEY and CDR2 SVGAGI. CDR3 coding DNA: TGTGCCAGCAATCACAGGGGGCATCGTCAGCCCCAGCATTTT. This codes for CASNHRGHRQPQHF.